Each of the 21 T cell receptor beta chains below was sequenced from the same sample in a study of blood T cell repertoires in COVID-19 (dated by TCRdb to about 2020). The library was generated by the immunoSEQ multiplex PCR assay. The clones in this table, taken by TCRdb from immuneACCESS, are in-frame only. Not every clone is retained; where verified, under half of the shortfall comes from an unresolved V gene, and the cause of the rest is unknown. The sample table lists about 160,000 clones, 75% to 90% of them with a count of one. Approximately 6.1% of the sample rests with the top ten. Sequencing was performed on peripheral blood. The origin of the receptors is a man aged 80 or over with acute or convalescent COVID-19.

V is TRBV2 and J is TRBJ2-7; a possible D gene is TRBD2 (6 bases). V gave up 6 bases and J gave up 4 bases, with 10 bases separating them. Germline CDR1 and CDR2: SNHLY and FYNNEI. The CDR3 totals 12 residues. The chain's CDR3 is CASSGDWYEQYF. For the CDR3, the DNA is TGTGCCAGCAGCGGGGACTGGTACGAGCAGTACTTC. Full variable domain (rest looked up from reference TRBV2 and TRBJ2-7): EPEVTQTPSHQVTQMGQEVILRCVPISNHLYFYWYRQILGQKVEFLVSFYNNEISEKSEIFDDQFSVERPDGSNFTLKIRSTKLEDSAMYFCASSGDWYEQYFGPGTRLTVT.

The chain combines TRBV7-9 with TRBJ1-6; 8 bases fit TRBD1. Trimming cost V 2 bases and J 6 bases; bases outside gene matches: 3. The germline V gene has CDR1 SEHNR and CDR2 FQNEAQ (reference sequence). The CDR3 totals 15 residues. Here the CDR3 DNA reads TGTGCCAGCAGCTTACCAGGACAGGGTAATTCACCCCTCCACTTT. It encodes CASSLPGQGNSPLHF.

This clone appeared a single time. This CDR3 reads CASTTAPGSNQPQHF. The CDR3 DNA follows: TGTGCCAGCACCACCGCCCCAGGAAGCAATCAGCCCCAGCATTTT. The rearrangement links TRBV28 to TRBJ1-5; no firm D call. This CDR3 region has 15 residues. V was shortened by 7 bases and J by 1 base, with 14 bases between the two germline ends. Germline V lookup: CDR1 MDHEN, CDR2 SYDVKM.

The chain recombines TRBV7-9 with TRBJ2-3, with D hard to call. Germline V gene lookup returns CDR1 SEHNR and CDR2 FQNEAQ (reference sequence). The length of the CDR3 is 14 residues. V lost 4 bases and J 0 bases, leaving 8 bases between the germline ends. DNA for the CDR3: TGTGCCAGCAGCTCTAGTCTAAGCACAGATACGCAGTATTTT. Protein: CASSSSLSTDTQYF. The full variable domain, with the rest looked up from reference TRBV7-9 and TRBJ2-3, is DTGVSQNPRHKITKRGQNVTFRCDPISEHNRLYWYRQTLGQGPEFLTYFQNEAQLEKSRLLSDRFSAERPKGSFSTLEIQRTEQGDSAMYLCASSSSLSTDTQYFGPGTRLTVL.

This rearrangement joins TRBV6-5 to TRBJ1-2; no firm D call. V lost 6 bases and J 8 bases, leaving 13 bases between the germline ends. The CDR3 loop spans 12 amino acids. The germline V gene has CDR1 MNHEY and CDR2 SVGAGI. CDR3 sequence: CASRTTLEGYTF. The CDR3 nucleotides read TGTGCCAGCAGGACCACTCTAGAAGGCTACACCTTC.

The table lists this clone with a few counts. CDR3 coding DNA: TGTGCCAGCGGACAGGGTACGGGAAACACCATATATTTT. Translated, it gives CASGQGTGNTIYF. V usage is TRBV6-5 and J usage is TRBJ1-3, with 8 bases fitting TRBD1. Germline CDR1 reads MNHEY; CDR2 reads SVGAGI. Trimming cost V 8 bases and J 4 bases; bases outside gene matches: 4. CDR3 length: 13 residues.

The chain links TRBV5-1 to TRBJ2-1; 11 bases match TRBD2. This CDR3 spans 17 amino acids. The V gene's germline CDR1 is SGHRS and CDR2 YFSETQ. V gave up 0 bases and J gave up 5 bases; unmatched junction bases: 7. CDR3 DNA sequence: TGCGCCAGCAGCTTGGGTTTAGCGGGGGGGCCCCACAATGAGCAGTTCTTC. As protein: CASSLGLAGGPHNEQFF.

This chain joins TRBV5-1 and TRBJ1-6; 7 bases align to TRBD1. Trimming cost V 0 bases and J 10 bases; bases outside gene matches: 7. The CDR3 has 15 amino acids. CDR1 and CDR2 (germline): SGHRS, YFSETQ. In nucleotides, the CDR3 is TGCGCCAGCAGCTTGGAGGGGACAGTTAAATCACCCCTCCACTTT. It translates to CASSLEGTVKSPLHF.

The chain joins TRBV3-1 (or the pseudogene TRBV3-2) to TRBJ1-2, with TRBD1 identical over 9 bases. CDR1 is LGHDT and CDR2 is YNNKEL in the germline V gene (reference sequence). CDR3 length: 15 amino acids. After removal of 2 bases from V and 7 bases from J, the junction contained 8 bases not matched to a gene. The DNA for the CDR3 is TGTGCCAGCAGCCAACCCCCGGACAGGGGATCTGGCTACACCTTC. This gives the protein CASSQPPDRGSGYTF.

The chain uses TRBV11-3 and TRBJ2-2; D gene ambiguous. Germline V gene data show CDR1 as SGHNT and CDR2 as YENEEA. This CDR3 contains 13 residues. The germline V and J ends were trimmed by 5 bases and 7 bases, with 11 bases remaining between them. The chain's CDR3 is CASSPLGFGELFF. CDR3 coding DNA: TGTGCCAGCAGCCCCCTAGGATTCGGGGAGCTGTTTTTT.

This clone was detected once. The rearrangement uses TRBV5-1 and TRBJ2-4; the match to TRBD2 covers 13 bases. The CDR3 has 17 residues. V dropped 4 bases and J dropped 0; count of bases not matched to a gene: 4. CDR1 is SGHRS and CDR2 is YFSETQ in the germline V gene. The CDR3 spells CASSVGLAGIAKNIQYF. The CDR3 nucleotides are TGCGCCAGCAGCGTGGGACTAGCGGGAATAGCCAAAAACATTCAGTACTTC.

The chain is built from TRBV6-5 and TRBJ1-1, with TRBD1 as a possible D gene (5 bases). Germline lookup yields CDR1 MNHEY and CDR2 SVGAGI. Trimming stripped 0 bases from V and 4 bases from J, with 12 bases between. CDR3 length equals 15 residues. The CDR3 nucleotides are TGTGCCAGCAGTTACTCTAAGGTCAGGGCCACTGAAGCTTTCTTT. Protein sequence: CASSYSKVRATEAFF.

This rearrangement joins TRBV19 to TRBJ1-6; D is uncertain. V was cut by 6 bases and J by 10 bases, with 25 bases left in between. The CDR3 is 17 amino acids. The germline V gene encodes CDR1 LNHDA and CDR2 SQIVND (reference sequence). The CDR3 DNA reads TGTGCCAGTAGAACCGGAACGCGGGCGCGTAGTTCATCACCCCTCCACTTT. This encodes CASRTGTRARSSSPLHF.

The J gene is TRBJ1-1, the V gene TRBV5-1; 9 bases align to TRBD1. With 4 bases clipped from V and 5 bases from J, the junction kept 6 bases outside the gene matches. Germline V CDR1 and CDR2: SGHRS, YFSETQ. This CDR3 has 14 residues. The CDR3 sequence: CASSPTGGETEAFF. The CDR3 DNA reads TGCGCCAGCAGCCCAACAGGGGGCGAGACTGAAGCTTTCTTT.

This chain links TRBV7-2 with TRBJ1-2; 8 bases agree with TRBD1. The length of the CDR3 is 14 residues. Germline trimming cut 4 bases from V and 8 bases from J; bases unmatched to any gene: 9. CDR1 and CDR2 from the germline V gene are SGHTA and FQGNSA. The CDR3 loop is CASSSQDRVGGYTF. CDR3 DNA sequence: TGTGCCAGCAGCTCACAGGACAGGGTGGGAGGCTACACCTTC.

The rearrangement links TRBV4-1 to TRBJ1-2, with D unclear. The CDR3 totals 17 residues. CDR1 is MGHRA, CDR2 YSYEKL, per germline. V was trimmed by 0 bases and J by 5 bases, leaving 19 bases between them. In DNA form, the CDR3 reads TGCGCCAGCAGCCAAGACCAGGTCGCACCCACCATTTATGGCTACACCTTC. Translation gives CASSQDQVAPTIYGYTF.

This clone was seen a few times. The chain combines TRBV14 with TRBJ2-1; D perhaps matches TRBD2 (6 bases). The germline V and J ends were trimmed by 3 bases and 4 bases, with 13 bases remaining between them. Germline V gene sequence: CDR1 SGHDN, CDR2 FVKESK. There are 15 residues in the CDR3. CDR3 sequence: CASSHLGGSYNEQFF. The CDR3 DNA reads TGTGCCAGCAGCCACCTGGGGGGTAGTTACAATGAGCAGTTCTTC.

The chain uses TRBV3-1 (or the pseudogene TRBV3-2) and TRBJ1-2, with D uncertain. This CDR3 comprises 13 residues. Germline lookup yields CDR1 LGHDT and CDR2 YNNKEL (reference sequence). Trimming removed 0 bases from V and 7 bases from J, with 9 bases in between. CDR3 nucleotides: TGTGCCAGCAGCCAAGATTCGTCTCGTGGCTACACCTTC. Amino acids: CASSQDSSRGYTF.

The rearrangement uses TRBV7-2 and TRBJ1-2; 7 bases fit TRBD1. The CDR3 contains 18 residues. Trimming cost V 6 bases and J 1 base; bases outside gene matches: 17. Germline values: CDR1 SGHTA, CDR2 FQGNSA. The CDR3 is CASRQGQPTTTYNYGYTF. The CDR3 coding sequence is TGTGCCAGCAGACAGGGACAGCCGACCACAACTTATAACTATGGCTACACCTTC. The complete variable domain, with remaining parts taken from reference TRBV7-2 and TRBJ1-2, reads GAGVSQSPSNKVTEKGKDVELRCDPISGHTALYWYRQSLGQGLEFLIYFQGNSAPDKSGLPSDRFSAERTGGSVSTLTIQRTQQEDSAVYLCASRQGQPTTTYNYGYTFGSGTRLTVV.

V gene TRBV10-1 combines with J gene TRBJ2-1, with 12 positions matching TRBD2. This CDR3 region has 16 residues. V shed 4 bases and J 5 bases; nucleotides not matched to a gene: 6. Germline CDR1 is WNHNN and CDR2 is SYGVQD (reference sequence). CDR3 nucleotide sequence: TGCGCCAGCAGTGGTCTAGCGGGAGGGCCTAACAATGAGCAGTTCTTC. This gives the protein CASSGLAGGPNNEQFF.

The V gene is TRBV18, the J gene TRBJ2-3; 7 positions agree with TRBD2. CDR3 length equals 17 residues. With V trimmed by 3 bases and J by 0 bases, 9 bases remained unmatched. Germline CDR1 is KGHSH and CDR2 is LQKENI. The CDR3 region is CASSPQSGLGSTDTQYF. The CDR3 region has the DNA TGTGCCAGCTCACCTCAGTCCGGACTAGGGAGCACAGATACGCAGTATTTT.